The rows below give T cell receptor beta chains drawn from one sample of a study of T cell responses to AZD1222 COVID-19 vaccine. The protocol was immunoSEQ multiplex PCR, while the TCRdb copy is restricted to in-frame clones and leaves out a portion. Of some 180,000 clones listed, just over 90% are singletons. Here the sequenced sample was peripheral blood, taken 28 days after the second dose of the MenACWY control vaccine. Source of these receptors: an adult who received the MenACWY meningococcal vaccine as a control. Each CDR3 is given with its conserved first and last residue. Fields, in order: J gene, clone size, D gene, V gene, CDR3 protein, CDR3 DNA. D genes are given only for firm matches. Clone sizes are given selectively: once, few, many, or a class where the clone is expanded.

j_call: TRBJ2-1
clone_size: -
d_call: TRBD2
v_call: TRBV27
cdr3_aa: CASSPRGTSSFF
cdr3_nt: TGTGCCAGCAGCCCACGTGGGACTAGCTCGTTCTTC

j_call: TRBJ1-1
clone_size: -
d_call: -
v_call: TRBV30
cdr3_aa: CAWKAGVFTEAFF
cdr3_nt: TGTGCCTGGAAGGCAGGGGTGTTCACTGAAGCTTTCTTT

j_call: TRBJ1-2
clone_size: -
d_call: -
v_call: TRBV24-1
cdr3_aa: CATSDNRAYGYTF
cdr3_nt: TGTGCCACCAGTGACAACAGGGCCTATGGCTACACCTTC

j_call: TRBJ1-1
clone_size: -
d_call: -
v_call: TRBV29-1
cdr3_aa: CSVGGTEAFF
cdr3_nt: TGCAGCGTTGGAGGCACTGAAGCTTTCTTT

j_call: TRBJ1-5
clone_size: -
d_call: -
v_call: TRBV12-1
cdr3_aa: CASSFVRGRSLGNQPQHF
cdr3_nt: TGTGCCAGCAGCTTTGTTAGGGGCCGAAGCTTAGGCAATCAGCCCCAGCATTTT

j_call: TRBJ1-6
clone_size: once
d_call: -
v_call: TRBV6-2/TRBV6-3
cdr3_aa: CASSYSTPETNSPLHF
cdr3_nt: TGTGCCAGCAGTTACTCGACGCCAGAGACTAATTCACCCCTCCACTTT

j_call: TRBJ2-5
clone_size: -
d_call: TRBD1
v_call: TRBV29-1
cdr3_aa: CSMGPPGGTQYF
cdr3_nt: TGCAGCATGGGACCCCCAGGGGGGACCCAGTACTTC

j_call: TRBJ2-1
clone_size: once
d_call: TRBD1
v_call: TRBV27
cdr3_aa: CASSHSRDRGRRNEQFF
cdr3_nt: TGTGCCAGCAGTCACTCCCGGGACAGGGGGCGTCGAAATGAGCAGTTCTTC

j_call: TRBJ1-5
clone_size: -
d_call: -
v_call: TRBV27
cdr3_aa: CASSLTGTLRSNQPQHF
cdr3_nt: TGTGCCAGCAGTTTAACAGGGACCTTACGGAGCAATCAGCCCCAGCATTTT

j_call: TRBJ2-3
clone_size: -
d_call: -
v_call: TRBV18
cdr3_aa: CASSATGLGGNTQYF
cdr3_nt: TGTGCCAGCTCAGCCACAGGGCTCGGAGGGAATACGCAGTATTTT

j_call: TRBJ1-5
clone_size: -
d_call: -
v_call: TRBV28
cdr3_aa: CASRGAAYSNQPQHF
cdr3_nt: TGTGCCAGCAGAGGGGCGGCATATAGCAATCAGCCCCAGCATTTT

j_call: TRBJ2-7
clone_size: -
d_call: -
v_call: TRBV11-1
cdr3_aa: CASSPDRNEQYF
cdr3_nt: TGTGCCAGCAGTCCCGACAGGAACGAGCAGTACTTC

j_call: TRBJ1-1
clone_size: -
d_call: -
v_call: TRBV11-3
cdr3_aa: CASSYGWDTEAFF
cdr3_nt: TGTGCCAGCAGCTACGGGTGGGACACTGAAGCTTTCTTT

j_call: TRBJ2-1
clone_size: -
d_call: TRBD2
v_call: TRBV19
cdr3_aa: CASSIGSGRYYNEQFF
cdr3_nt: TGTGCCAGTAGTATAGGAAGCGGGAGGTATTACAATGAGCAGTTCTTC

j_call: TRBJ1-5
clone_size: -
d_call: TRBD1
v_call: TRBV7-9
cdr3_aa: CASSLAGTGTPQHF
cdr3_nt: TGTGCCAGCAGCCTAGCCGGGACAGGGACACCCCAGCATTTT

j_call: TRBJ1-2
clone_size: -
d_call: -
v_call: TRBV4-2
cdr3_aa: CASSQDWNYGYTF
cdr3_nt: TGTGCCAGCAGCCAAGATTGGAACTATGGCTACACCTTC

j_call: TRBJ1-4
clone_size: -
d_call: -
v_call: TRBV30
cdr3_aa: CACTPGEEKLFF
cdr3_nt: TGTGCCTGCACCCCCGGAGAGGAAAAACTGTTTTTT

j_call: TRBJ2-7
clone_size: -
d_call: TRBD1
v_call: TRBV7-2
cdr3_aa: CASSWGTGLTEQYF
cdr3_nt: TGTGCCAGCAGTTGGGGGACAGGGTTGACAGAGCAGTACTTC

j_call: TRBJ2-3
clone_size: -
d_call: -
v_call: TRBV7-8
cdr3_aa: CASSLGSGRGGDTQYF
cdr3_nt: TGTGCCAGCAGCTTAGGTAGCGGTAGAGGGGGAGATACGCAGTATTTT

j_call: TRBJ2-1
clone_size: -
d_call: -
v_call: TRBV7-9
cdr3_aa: CASSLSATQGGEQFF
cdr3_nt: TGTGCCAGCAGCTTAAGCGCGACTCAGGGCGGGGAGCAGTTCTTC

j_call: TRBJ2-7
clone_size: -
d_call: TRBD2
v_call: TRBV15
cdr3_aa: CATSRGTGLVNEQYF
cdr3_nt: TGTGCCACCAGCAGAGGTACGGGACTAGTAAACGAGCAGTACTTC

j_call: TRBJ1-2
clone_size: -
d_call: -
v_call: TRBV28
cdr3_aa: CASGLNSRGFGGYTF
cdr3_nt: TGTGCCAGCGGCCTAAATTCCCGGGGCTTTGGGGGCTACACCTTC

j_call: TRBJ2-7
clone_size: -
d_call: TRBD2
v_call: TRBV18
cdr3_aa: CASSLRGTSGMGLNF
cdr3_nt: TGTGCCAGCTCCCTGAGGGGGACTAGCGGGATGGGCTTGAACTTC

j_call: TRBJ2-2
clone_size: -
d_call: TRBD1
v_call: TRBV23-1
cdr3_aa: CASSQSGTGALNTGELFF
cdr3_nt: TGCGCCAGCAGTCAATCCGGGACAGGGGCCCTGAACACCGGGGAGCTGTTTTTT

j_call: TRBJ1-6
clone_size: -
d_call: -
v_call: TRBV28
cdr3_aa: CASSLSGVNSPLHF
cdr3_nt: TGTGCCAGCAGTTTATCGGGTGTAAATTCACCCCTCCACTTT

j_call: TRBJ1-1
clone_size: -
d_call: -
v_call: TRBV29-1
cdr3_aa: CSVAANTEAFF
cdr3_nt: TGCAGCGTTGCAGCGAACACTGAAGCTTTCTTT

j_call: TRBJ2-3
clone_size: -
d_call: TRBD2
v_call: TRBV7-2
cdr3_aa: CASSSGLGVIDTQYF
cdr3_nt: TGTGCCAGCAGCTCCGGACTAGGTGTGATCGATACGCAGTATTTT

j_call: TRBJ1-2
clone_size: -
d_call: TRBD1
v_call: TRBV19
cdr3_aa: CASRGGQGSNVGGYTF
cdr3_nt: TGTGCCAGTAGGGGAGGACAGGGTTCTAACGTGGGTGGCTACACCTTC

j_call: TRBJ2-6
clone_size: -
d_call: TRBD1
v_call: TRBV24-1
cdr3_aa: CASGDRAGANVLTF
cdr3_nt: TGTGCCTCAGGGGACAGGGCTGGGGCCAACGTCCTGACTTTC

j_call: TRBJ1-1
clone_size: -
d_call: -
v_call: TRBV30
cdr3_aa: CAWIQLTEAFF
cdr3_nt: TGTGCCTGGATACAGCTCACTGAAGCTTTCTTT

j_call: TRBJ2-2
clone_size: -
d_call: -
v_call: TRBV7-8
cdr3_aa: CASSLLAGELFF
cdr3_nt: TGTGCCAGCAGCTTACTGGCCGGGGAGCTGTTTTTT

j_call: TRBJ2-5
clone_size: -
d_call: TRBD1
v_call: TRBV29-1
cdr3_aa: CSVRDRVQETQYF
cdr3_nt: TGCAGCGTGCGGGACAGGGTACAAGAGACCCAGTACTTC

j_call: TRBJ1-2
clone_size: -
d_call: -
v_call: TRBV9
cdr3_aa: CASSLEGRNYGYTF
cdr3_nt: TGTGCCAGCAGCCTTGAGGGACGGAACTATGGCTACACCTTC